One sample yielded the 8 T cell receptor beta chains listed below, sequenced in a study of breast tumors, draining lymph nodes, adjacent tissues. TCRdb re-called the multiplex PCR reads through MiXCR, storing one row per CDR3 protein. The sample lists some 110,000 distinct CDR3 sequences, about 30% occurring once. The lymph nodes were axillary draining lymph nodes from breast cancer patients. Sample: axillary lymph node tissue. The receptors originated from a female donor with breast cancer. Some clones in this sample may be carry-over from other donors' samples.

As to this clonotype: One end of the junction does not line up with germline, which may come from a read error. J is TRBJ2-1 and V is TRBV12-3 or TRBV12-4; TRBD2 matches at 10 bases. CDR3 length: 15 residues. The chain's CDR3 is CASGYGTSEYNEQFF. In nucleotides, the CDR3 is TGTGCCAGCGGCTATGGGACTAGCGAATACAATGAGCAGTTCTTT.

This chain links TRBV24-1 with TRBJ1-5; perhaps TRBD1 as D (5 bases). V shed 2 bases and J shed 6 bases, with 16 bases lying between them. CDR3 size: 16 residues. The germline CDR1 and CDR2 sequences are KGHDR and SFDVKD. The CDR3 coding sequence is TGTGCCACCAGTGATTCTGGGACGGGGGAGGGTCAGCCCCAGCATTTT. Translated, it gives CATSDSGTGEGQPQHF.

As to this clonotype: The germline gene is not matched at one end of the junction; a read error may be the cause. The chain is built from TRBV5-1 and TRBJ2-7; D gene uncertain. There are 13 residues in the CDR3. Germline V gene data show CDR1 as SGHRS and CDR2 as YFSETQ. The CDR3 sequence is CASSLGLHYDQYF. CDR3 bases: TGCGCCAGCAGCTTGGGACTGCACTACGACCAGTACTTC.

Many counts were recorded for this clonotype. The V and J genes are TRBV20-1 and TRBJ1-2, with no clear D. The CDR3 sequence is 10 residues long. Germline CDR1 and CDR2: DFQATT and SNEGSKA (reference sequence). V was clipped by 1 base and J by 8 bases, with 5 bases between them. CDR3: CSARGVGYTF. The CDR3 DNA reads TGCAGTGCTAGAGGGGTAGGCTACACCTTC.

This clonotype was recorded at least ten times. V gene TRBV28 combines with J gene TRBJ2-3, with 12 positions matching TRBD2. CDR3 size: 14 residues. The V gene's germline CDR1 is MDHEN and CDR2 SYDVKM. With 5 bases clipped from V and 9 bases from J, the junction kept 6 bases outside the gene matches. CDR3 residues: CASSPPLAGGTQYF. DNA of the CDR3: TGTGCCAGCAGTCCGCCTCTAGCGGGGGGGACGCAGTATTTT.

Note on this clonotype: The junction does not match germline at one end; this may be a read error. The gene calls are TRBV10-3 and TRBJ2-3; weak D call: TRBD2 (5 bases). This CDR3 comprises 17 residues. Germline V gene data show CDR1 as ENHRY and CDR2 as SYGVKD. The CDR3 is CASSPARDSEGGDTQYF. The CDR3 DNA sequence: TGCGCCAGCTCCCCTGCTAGGGATAGCGAGGGTGGGGATACGCAGTATTTT.

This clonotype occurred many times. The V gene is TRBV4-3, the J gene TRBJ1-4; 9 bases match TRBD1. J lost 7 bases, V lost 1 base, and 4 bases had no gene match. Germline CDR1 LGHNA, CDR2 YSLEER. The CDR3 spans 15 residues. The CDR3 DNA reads TGCGCCAGCAGCCAAGGGGGGACAGGGAGTGAAAAACTGTTTTTT. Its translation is CASSQGGTGSEKLFF.

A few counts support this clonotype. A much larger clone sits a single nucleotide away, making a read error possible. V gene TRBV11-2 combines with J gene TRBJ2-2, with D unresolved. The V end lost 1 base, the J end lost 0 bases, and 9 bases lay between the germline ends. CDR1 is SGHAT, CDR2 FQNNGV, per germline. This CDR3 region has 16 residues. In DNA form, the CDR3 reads TGTGCCAGCAGCTTAGGGATAAGGTCGAACACCGGGGAGCTGTTTTTT. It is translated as CASSLGIRSNTGELFF.